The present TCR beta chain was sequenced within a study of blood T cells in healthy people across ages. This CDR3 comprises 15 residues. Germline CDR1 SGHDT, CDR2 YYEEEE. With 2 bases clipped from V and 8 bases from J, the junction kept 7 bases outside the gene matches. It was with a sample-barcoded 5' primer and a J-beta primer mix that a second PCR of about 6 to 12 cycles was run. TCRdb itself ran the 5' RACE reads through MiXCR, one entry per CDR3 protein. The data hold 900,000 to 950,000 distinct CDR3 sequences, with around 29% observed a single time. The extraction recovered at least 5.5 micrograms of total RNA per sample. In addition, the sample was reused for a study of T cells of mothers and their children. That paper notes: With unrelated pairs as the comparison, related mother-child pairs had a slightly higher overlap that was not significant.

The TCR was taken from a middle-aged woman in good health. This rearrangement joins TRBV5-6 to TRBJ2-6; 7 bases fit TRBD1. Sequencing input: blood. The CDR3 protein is CASSFRQGEPNVLTF. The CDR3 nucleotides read TGTGCCAGCAGCTTTAGGCAGGGGGAGCCCAACGTCCTGACTTTC.